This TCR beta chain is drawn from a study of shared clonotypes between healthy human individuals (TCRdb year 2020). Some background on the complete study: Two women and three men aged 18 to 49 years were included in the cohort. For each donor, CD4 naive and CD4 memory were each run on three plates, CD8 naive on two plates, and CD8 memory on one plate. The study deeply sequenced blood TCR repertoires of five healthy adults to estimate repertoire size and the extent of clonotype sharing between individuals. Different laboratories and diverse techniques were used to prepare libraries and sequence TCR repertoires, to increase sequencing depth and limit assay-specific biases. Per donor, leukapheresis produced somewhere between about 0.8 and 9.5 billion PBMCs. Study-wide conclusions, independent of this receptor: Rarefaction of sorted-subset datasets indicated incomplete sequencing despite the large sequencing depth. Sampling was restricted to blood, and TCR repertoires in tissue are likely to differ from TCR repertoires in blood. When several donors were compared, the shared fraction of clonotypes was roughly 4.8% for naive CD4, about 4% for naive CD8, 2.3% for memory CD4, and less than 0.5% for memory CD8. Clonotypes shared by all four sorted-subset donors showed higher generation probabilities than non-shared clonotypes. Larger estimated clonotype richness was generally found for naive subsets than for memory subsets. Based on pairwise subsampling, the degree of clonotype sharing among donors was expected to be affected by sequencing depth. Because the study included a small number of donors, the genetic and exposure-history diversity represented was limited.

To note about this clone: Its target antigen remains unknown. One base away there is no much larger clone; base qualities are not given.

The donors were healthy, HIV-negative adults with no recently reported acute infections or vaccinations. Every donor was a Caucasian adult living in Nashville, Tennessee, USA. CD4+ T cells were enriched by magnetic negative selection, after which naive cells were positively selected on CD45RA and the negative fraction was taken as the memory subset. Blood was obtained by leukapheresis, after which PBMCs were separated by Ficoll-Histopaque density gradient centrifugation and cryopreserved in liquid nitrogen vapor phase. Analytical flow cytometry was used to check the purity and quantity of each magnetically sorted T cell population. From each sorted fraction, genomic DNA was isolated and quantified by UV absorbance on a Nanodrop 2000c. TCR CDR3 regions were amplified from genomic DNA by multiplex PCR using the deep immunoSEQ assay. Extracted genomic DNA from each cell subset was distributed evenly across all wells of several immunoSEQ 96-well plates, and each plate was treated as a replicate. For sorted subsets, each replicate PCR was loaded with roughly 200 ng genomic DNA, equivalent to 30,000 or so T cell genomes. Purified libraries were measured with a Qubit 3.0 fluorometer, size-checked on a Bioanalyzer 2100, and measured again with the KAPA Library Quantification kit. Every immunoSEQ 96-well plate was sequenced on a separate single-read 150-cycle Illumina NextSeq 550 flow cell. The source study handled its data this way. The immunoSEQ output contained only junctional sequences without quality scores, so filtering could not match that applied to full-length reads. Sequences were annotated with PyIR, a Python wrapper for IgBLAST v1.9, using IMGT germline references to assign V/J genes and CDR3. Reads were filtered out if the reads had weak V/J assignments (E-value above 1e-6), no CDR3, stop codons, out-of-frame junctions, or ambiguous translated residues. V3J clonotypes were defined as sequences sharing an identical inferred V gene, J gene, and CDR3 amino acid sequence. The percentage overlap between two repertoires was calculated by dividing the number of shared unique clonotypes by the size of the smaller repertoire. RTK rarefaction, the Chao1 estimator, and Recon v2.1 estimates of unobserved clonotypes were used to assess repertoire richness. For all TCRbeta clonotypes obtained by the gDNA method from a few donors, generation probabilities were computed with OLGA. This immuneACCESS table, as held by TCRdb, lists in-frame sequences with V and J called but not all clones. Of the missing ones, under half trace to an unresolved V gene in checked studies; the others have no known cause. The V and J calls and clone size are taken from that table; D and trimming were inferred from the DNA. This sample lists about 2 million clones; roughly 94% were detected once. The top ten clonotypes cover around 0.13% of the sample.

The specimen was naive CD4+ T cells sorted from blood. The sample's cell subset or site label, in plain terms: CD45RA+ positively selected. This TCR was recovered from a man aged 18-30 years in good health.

The CDR3 region: CAISPSGPSYTEAFF. The base sequence is TGTGCCATCAGTCCCTCCGGGCCGTCTTACACTGAAGCTTTCTTT. The rearranged segments are TRBV10-3 and TRBJ1-1; the D segment cannot be called with confidence. CDR1 ENHRY and CDR2 SYGVKD were looked up in the germline V gene. V is shortened by 5 bases, J by 3 bases, and the region joining them spans 16 bases. The CDR3 runs 15 amino acids, cysteine and phenylalanine included. Only the CDR3 portion is preserved as DNA: 45 bases, with reading frame beginning at the first base.